Following are 8 T cell receptor beta chains from one sample sequenced in a study of OX40 agonist ivuxolimab in advanced cancers. The data were produced by immunoSEQ multiplex PCR, yet TCRdb's version contains in-frame clones alone and is incomplete. There are about 44,000 clones in the sample; approximately 84% occur only once, and approximately 6.8% lies in the top ten. Here the sequenced sample was CD4+ or CD8+ T cells sorted from blood, taken in a trial of the OX40 agonist ivuxolimab. All receptors derive from an adult with an advanced solid tumor such as melanoma, head and neck, liver or kidney cancer.

The chain recombines TRBV5-1 with TRBJ2-7; TRBD2 might be the D (5 bases). Trimming left V 2 bases short and J 5 bases short, with 14 bases between. The CDR3 extends over 14 amino acids. The V gene's germline CDR1 is SGHRS and CDR2 YFSETQ. For the CDR3, the DNA is TGCGCCAGCAGCTTTGCGCAGCTCGGGGACGAGCAGTACTTC. This encodes CASSFAQLGDEQYF.

This clone was observed a single time. CDR3 sequence (DNA): TGCGCCAGCAGCTTGAATCCGGGACTAGCGGGAGAAGAGCAGTACTTC. Translated: CASSLNPGLAGEEQYF. The chain employs TRBV5-1 and TRBJ2-7; TRBD2 agrees at 14 bases. The V segment lost 1 base and the J segment 7 bases; nucleotides outside the gene matches: 7. Per germline, CDR1 SGHRS and CDR2 YFSETQ. This CDR3 is built from 16 residues.

V is TRBV6-5 and J is TRBJ1-3; the D gene is possibly TRBD1 (6 bases). This CDR3 region has 14 residues. Germline lookup yields CDR1 MNHEY and CDR2 SVGAGI. The V and J ends lost 6 bases and 4 bases respectively, with 13 bases between them. This chain's CDR3 is CASSYGGSGNTIYF. In DNA, the CDR3 is TGTGCCAGCAGCTATGGGGGCTCGGGAAACACCATATATTTT.

This clone was seen just once. This sample also contains other DNA sequences that code for the same CDR3. In DNA form, the CDR3 reads TGTGCCAGCAGTGCCGGGCCCTATAATTCACCCCTCCACTTT. This translates into CASSAGPYNSPLHF. The V call is TRBV6-1, the J call TRBJ1-6; D not resolved. V lost 4 bases and J lost 2, with 6 bases in between. CDR1 is MNHNS and CDR2 is SASEGT in the germline V gene. CDR3 size: 14 residues.

The chain employs TRBV20-1 and TRBJ2-1; no firm D call. The germline V and J ends were trimmed by 4 bases and 9 bases, with 7 bases remaining between them. This CDR3 region has 10 residues. Germline-derived CDR1 and CDR2 are DFQATT and SNEGSKA (reference sequence). Written as DNA, the CDR3 is TGCAGTGCTACTTACGGTGAGCAGTTCTTC. It yields the protein CSATYGEQFF.

The CDR3 sequence is CASTTGISNQPQHF. In nucleotides, the CDR3 is TGTGCCAGCACCACAGGGATCAGCAATCAGCCCCAGCATTTT. The chain combines TRBV2 with TRBJ1-5; D is perhaps TRBD1 (6 bases). The length of the CDR3 is 14 residues. Germline V lookup: CDR1 SNHLY, CDR2 FYNNEI. The V end lost 7 bases, the J end lost 1 base, and 11 bases lay between the germline ends.

The chain couples TRBV6-1 to TRBJ2-3; no reliable D call. CDR3 length: 15 amino acids. Trimming removed 2 bases from V and 0 bases from J, with 9 bases in between. Looked up from germline, CDR1 is MNHNS and CDR2 is SASEGT. The CDR3 sequence is CASSETTTSTDTQYF. The CDR3 DNA sequence: TGTGCCAGCAGTGAAACAACCACTAGCACAGATACGCAGTATTTT.

V and J are TRBV7-2 and TRBJ2-6; D not certain. Trimming shortened V by 5 bases and J by 3 bases, and 11 bases separated the two germline ends. The germline V gene encodes CDR1 SGHTA and CDR2 FQGNSA. The CDR3 has 15 residues. The DNA of the CDR3 is TGTGCCAGCAGCGCCAAGGAGATTGGGGCCAACGTCCTGACTTTC. Protein sequence: CASSAKEIGANVLTF. Variable domain in full (rest from reference TRBV7-2 and TRBJ2-6): GAGVSQSPSNKVTEKGKDVELRCDPISGHTALYWYRQSLGQGLEFLIYFQGNSAPDKSGLPSDRFSAERTGGSVSTLTIQRTQQEDSAVYLCASSAKEIGANVLTFGAGSRLTVL.